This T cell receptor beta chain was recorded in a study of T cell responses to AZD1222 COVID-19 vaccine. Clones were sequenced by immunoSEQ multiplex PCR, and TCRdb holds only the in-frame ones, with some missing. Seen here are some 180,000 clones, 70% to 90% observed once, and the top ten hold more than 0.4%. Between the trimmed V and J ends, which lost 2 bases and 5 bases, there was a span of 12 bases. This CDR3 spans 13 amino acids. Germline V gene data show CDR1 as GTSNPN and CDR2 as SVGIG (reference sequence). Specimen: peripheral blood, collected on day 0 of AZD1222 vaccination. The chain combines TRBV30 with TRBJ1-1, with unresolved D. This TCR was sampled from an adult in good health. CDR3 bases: TGTGCCTGGAGTCTAGGGTGGAGAACTGAAGCTTTCTTT. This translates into CAWSLGWRTEAFF.